One and the same sample provided the 4 T cell receptor beta chains below, sequenced in a study of T cells in Graves' hyperthyroidism and ophthalmopathy. Amplified regions were TCR beta CDR3 sequences from RNA transcripts. When the TCR CDR3 underwent first-round RT-PCR, the HTBI primer set was used. TCRdb processed the multiplex PCR reads anew with MiXCR; each CDR3 protein has one entry. The data contain some 560,000 distinct CDR3 sequences, less than 15% of them singletons. Sequencing input: blood. The receptor source for this set is a middle-aged woman with Graves' hyperthyroidism.

This clonotype was counted at least ten times. V is TRBV30 and J is TRBJ2-1; tentatively, D is TRBD2 (6 bases). The CDR3 extends over 13 amino acids. Germline lookup yields CDR1 GTSNPN and CDR2 SVGIG (reference sequence). The V and J ends lost 5 bases and 0 bases respectively, with 8 bases between them. The CDR3 coding sequence is TGTGCCTGGGCGCGGGGCTCCTACAATGAGCAGTTCTTC. It translates to CAWARGSYNEQFF.

This clonotype was counted at least ten times. This chain connects TRBV7-9 to TRBJ2-7, with no clear D. CDR1 and CDR2 from the germline V gene are SEHNR and FQNEAQ (reference sequence). The CDR3 consists of 12 residues. V lost 2 bases, J lost 6 bases, and 8 bases lay in between. The DNA of the CDR3 is TGTGCCAGCAGCTTAACGCACTCCGAGCAGTACTTC. Amino acids: CASSLTHSEQYF. The whole variable domain, remainder taken from reference TRBV7-9 and TRBJ2-7, is DTGVSQNPRHKITKRGQNVTFRCDPISEHNRLYWYRQTLGQGPEFLTYFQNEAQLEKSRLLSDRFSAERPKGSFSTLEIQRTEQGDSAMYLCASSLTHSEQYFGPGTRLTVT.

This clonotype was found many times. The rearrangement links TRBV28 to TRBJ2-7; perhaps TRBD1 as D (6 bases). The V gene's germline CDR1 is MDHEN and CDR2 SYDVKM. The ends were cut back, 3 bases at V and 0 bases at J, with 12 bases in the middle. The CDR3 loop spans 15 amino acids. The CDR3 sequence is CASSLGTISSYEQYF. The DNA of the CDR3 is TGTGCCAGCAGTTTGGGGACAATAAGCTCCTACGAGCAGTACTTC.

This clonotype has more than one count but fewer than ten. V and J are TRBV6-5 and TRBJ2-2, with D unclear. There are 17 residues in the CDR3. Trimming took 0 bases from V and 3 from J, leaving 14 bases between them. Germline V gene lookup returns CDR1 MNHEY and CDR2 SVGAGI. The CDR3 here is CASSYSSWGRDTGELFF. CDR3 nucleotide sequence: TGTGCCAGCAGTTACTCGAGCTGGGGAAGAGACACCGGGGAGCTGTTTTTT.